The next 21 T cell receptor beta chains were all read from a single sample in a study of cytotoxic CD8 clonotypes in ibrutinib-treated CLL. The assay was immunoSEQ multiplex PCR, and TCRdb's table has in-frame clones only and misses some. The sample lists fewer than 50,000 clones, around half seen once, with 32% in the top ten. Sample: PBMCs, taken after 12 months of ibrutinib treatment. Receptor source: a human donor with chronic lymphocytic leukemia.

This clone turned up a few times. The CDR3 coding sequence is TGTGCCAGTAGATTAGGACAGGGGAGGTATGAGCAGTTCTTC. It encodes CASRLGQGRYEQFF. The genes are TRBV19 and TRBJ2-1; 9 nucleotides match TRBD1. The CDR3 runs 14 residues. Germline CDR1 reads LNHDA; CDR2 reads SQIVND (reference sequence). Unmatched junction bases numbered 8, after V lost 6 bases and J lost 8 bases.

The chain couples TRBV7-2 to TRBJ1-6; no clear D gene. The CDR3 covers 14 residues. The germline V gene has CDR1 SGHTA and CDR2 FQGNSA. Between the trimmed V and J ends, which lost 5 bases and 7 bases, there was a span of 12 bases. CDR3 DNA: TGTGCCAGCAGCCTAAAAAGGCGGAATTCACCCCTCCACTTT. It is translated as CASSLKRRNSPLHF.

V gene TRBV7-2 combines with J gene TRBJ2-1; D is perhaps TRBD2 (5 bases). The germline CDR1 and CDR2 sequences are SGHTA and FQGNSA. The CDR3 length is 14 residues. V lost 5 bases, J lost 0 bases, and 8 bases lay in between. Here the CDR3 reads CASSHGISYNEQFF. The CDR3 DNA is TGTGCCAGCAGCCACGGGATCTCCTACAATGAGCAGTTCTTC.

This chain joins TRBV5-1 and TRBJ2-3; D is undetermined. The CDR3 covers 11 residues. Trimming took off 8 bases at V and 0 bases at J, with 4 bases between the two ends. In germline, CDR1 is SGHRS, CDR2 YFSETQ. The DNA for the CDR3 is TGCGCCAGTACTAGCACAGATACGCAGTATTTT. Protein: CASTSTDTQYF.

This clone showed up just a few times. The chain employs TRBV27 and TRBJ1-5; the D is unclear. Trimming cost V 2 bases and J 0 bases, with 8 bases left between them. This CDR3 has 15 amino acids. Per germline, CDR1 MNHEY and CDR2 SMNVEV (reference sequence). CDR3 nucleotide sequence: TGTGCCAGCAGTTTAAGGCAGCCTAGCAATCAGCCCCAGCATTTT. Translation gives CASSLRQPSNQPQHF.

This sequence joins TRBV10-3 and TRBJ2-7; 9 bases align to TRBD1. Germline V gene lookup returns CDR1 ENHRY and CDR2 SYGVKD. With 6 bases clipped from V and 2 bases from J, the junction kept 5 bases outside the gene matches. There are 14 residues in the CDR3. The CDR3 nucleotides are TGTGCCATCAGGGGGGACAGGGACACCTACGAGCAGTACTTC. This sequence encodes CAIRGDRDTYEQYF.

The chain employs TRBV7-9 and TRBJ1-1; tentatively, D is TRBD1 (5 bases). From germline, CDR1 is SEHNR and CDR2 FQNEAQ (reference sequence). This CDR3 spans 13 amino acids. The V gene lost 5 bases and the J gene lost 1 base, with 8 bases spanning the gap. CDR3 amino acids: CASSPQGNTEAFF. The CDR3, as DNA: TGTGCCAGCAGCCCGCAGGGGAACACTGAAGCTTTCTTT.

The V and J genes are TRBV7-9 and TRBJ2-1, with 9 bases that match TRBD1. The germline CDR1 and CDR2 sequences are SEHNR and FQNEAQ (reference sequence). V trimming: 5 bases; J trimming: 7 bases; junction bases outside the gene matches: 12. The CDR3 consists of 16 residues. Here the CDR3 reads CASSPTGGAGPNEQFF. DNA of the CDR3: TGTGCCAGCAGCCCGACAGGGGGAGCGGGGCCGAATGAGCAGTTCTTC.

Only a few counts were recorded for this clone. The V call is TRBV29-1, the J call TRBJ2-3; 12 bases are shared with TRBD2. Trimming cost V 0 bases and J 4 bases; bases outside gene matches: 5. The CDR3 spans 16 residues. The germline V gene encodes CDR1 SQVTM and CDR2 ANQGSEA. This chain's CDR3 is CSVEDRLAGVADTQYF. The CDR3 DNA reads as TGCAGCGTTGAAGATCGACTAGCGGGAGTCGCAGATACGCAGTATTTT.

The chain uses TRBV5-1 and TRBJ2-7; TRBD2 agrees at 14 bases. Unmatched junction bases numbered 2, after V lost 3 bases and J lost 3 bases. Germline CDR1 reads SGHRS; CDR2 reads YFSETQ. This CDR3 has 15 residues. The CDR3 loop is CASSSGLAGVYEQYF. The CDR3 nucleotides are TGCGCCAGCAGCTCGGGACTAGCGGGAGTCTACGAGCAGTACTTC.

The J gene is TRBJ1-5, the V gene TRBV7-9; possibly TRBD1 for D (5 bases). This CDR3 contains 15 residues. Per the germline V gene, CDR1 is SEHNR and CDR2 is FQNEAQ (reference sequence). V lost 1 base, J lost 7 bases, and 14 bases lay in between. CDR3 protein: CASSLGGRRGQPQHF. CDR3 sequence (DNA): TGTGCCAGCAGCTTAGGAGGGCGTCGGGGGCAGCCCCAGCATTTT.

The rearrangement joins TRBV11-3 to TRBJ2-7; no reliable D call. Trimming shortened V by 0 bases and J by 4 bases, and 7 bases separated the two germline ends. CDR3 length: 13 amino acids. CDR1 SGHNT and CDR2 YENEEA come from the germline V gene. CDR3 sequence reads: CASSLDPQYEQYF. CDR3 nucleotides: TGTGCCAGCAGCTTAGATCCCCAATACGAGCAGTACTTC.

At least ten counts were recorded for this clone. V usage is TRBV27 and J usage is TRBJ2-7; D is undetermined. CDR1 is MNHEY, CDR2 SMNVEV, per germline (reference sequence). The CDR3 contains 12 residues. V lost 7 bases and J lost 4, with 11 bases in between. This CDR3 reads CASNTQAYEQYF. As DNA, the CDR3 is TGTGCCAGCAATACCCAGGCTTACGAGCAGTACTTC.

V is TRBV4-2 and J is TRBJ1-1; a weak D match, TRBD1 (6 bases). The CDR3 covers 15 residues. CDR1 and CDR2 from the germline V gene are LGHNA and YNFKEQ. The V end was cut by 2 bases, the J end by 5 bases, with 15 bases between. The DNA of the CDR3 is TGTGCCAGCAGCCAAATCGTGACAGGAGAAACTGAAGCTTTCTTT. Residues: CASSQIVTGETEAFF.

This chain links TRBV29-1 with TRBJ2-3; TRBD2 matches at 13 bases. The germline V gene has CDR1 SQVTM and CDR2 ANQGSEA. The length of the CDR3 is 14 residues. V lost 7 bases to trimming and J lost 6 bases; unmatched junction nucleotides: 7. This chain's CDR3 is CSDPLAGGPDTQYF. Here the CDR3 DNA reads TGCAGCGACCCACTAGCGGGAGGGCCGGATACGCAGTATTTT.

CDR3 amino acids: CASSPGQGIRETQYF. CDR3 DNA: TGTGCCAGCAGCCCAGGACAGGGGATTAGAGAGACCCAGTACTTC. This rearrangement joins TRBV7-6 to TRBJ2-5, with TRBD1 matching over 9 bases. From germline, CDR1 is SGHVS and CDR2 FNYEAQ. Trimming cost V 5 bases and J 4 bases; bases outside gene matches: 8. CDR3 length: 15 amino acids.

J is TRBJ2-5 and V is TRBV19; tentatively, D is TRBD1 (5 bases). The V end was cut by 2 bases, the J end by 3 bases, with 13 bases between. The CDR3 runs 15 residues. The germline CDR1 and CDR2 sequences are LNHDA and SQIVND (reference sequence). The CDR3 DNA is TGTGCCAGTAGTATAAGGCGGCAGGGAAAAGAGACCCAGTACTTC. It yields the protein CASSIRRQGKETQYF. The entire variable domain, with the rest obtained from reference TRBV19 and TRBJ2-5, is as follows: DGGITQSPKYLFRKEGQNVTLSCEQNLNHDAMYWYRQDPGQGLRLIYYSQIVNDFQKGDIAEGYSVSREKKESFPLTVTSAQKNPTAFYLCASSIRRQGKETQYFGPGTRLLVL.

This chain connects TRBV7-8 to TRBJ2-1; TRBD1 is a possible D gene (6 bases). CDR3 length: 15 residues. The V end was cut by 5 bases, the J end by 0 bases, with 11 bases between. The germline CDR1 and CDR2 sequences are SGHVS and FQNEAQ. CDR3 bases: TGTGCCAGCAGCGCCCAGGGGAACTCCTACAATGAGCAGTTCTTC. Amino acid sequence: CASSAQGNSYNEQFF.

The chain carries TRBV15 and TRBJ2-4, with TRBD2 as a possible D gene (5 bases). The CDR3 is 15 residues long. Deletions cut 0 bases from V and 3 bases from J, with 9 bases between. Germline lookup yields CDR1 LNHNV and CDR2 YYDKDF (reference sequence). The chain's CDR3 is CATSRDLGGKNIQYF. The CDR3 DNA reads TGTGCCACCAGCAGAGACCTCGGAGGCAAAAACATTCAGTACTTC. Based on the CDR3 plus reference TRBV15 and TRBJ2-4, the full variable domain is DAMVIQNPRYQVTQFGKPVTLSCSQTLNHNVMYWYQQKSSQAPKLLFHYYDKDFNNEADTPDNFQSRRPNTSFCFLDIRSPGLGDTAMYLCATSRDLGGKNIQYFGAGTRLSVL.

Regarding this clone: The germline gene is not matched at one end of the junction; a read error may be the cause. This sequence joins TRBV6-1 and TRBJ1-2; 9 nucleotides align to TRBD1. CDR3 size: 17 residues. Looked up from germline, CDR1 is MNHNS and CDR2 is SASEGT. The CDR3 DNA sequence: TGTGCCATCAGTGATATATTGGGACAGGGAGGTTCTGGTGGCTACACCTTC. The encoded protein is CAISDILGQGGSGGYTF.

The V and J genes are TRBV7-9 and TRBJ2-7; 7 nucleotides line up with TRBD2. With 7 bases clipped from V and 3 bases from J, the junction kept 6 bases outside the gene matches. This CDR3 region has 13 residues. Germline V gives CDR1 SEHNR, CDR2 FQNEAQ (reference sequence). The CDR3: CASTSSGFYEQYF. The CDR3 DNA reads TGTGCCAGCACCAGTAGCGGGTTCTACGAGCAGTACTTC.